This T cell receptor beta chain was documented in a study of beta chain features in type 1 diabetes. About the research overall: Patients were similar to healthy donors in age and gender (as well as in cell yields).

The CDR3 loop spans 16 amino acids. Germline lookup yields CDR1 SGDLS and CDR2 YYNGEE. Trimming cost V 5 bases and J 2 bases; bases outside gene matches: 7. Expressed TCRB transcripts were sequenced, since all the RNA that had been isolated was reverse transcribed. Assay used: immunoSEQ multiplex PCR; TCRdb lists only in-frame clones, some missing. The table shows 150,000 to 180,000 clones, with approximately 8.1% occurring only once. Only a few counts were recorded for this clone. V usage is TRBV9 and J usage is TRBJ2-6; the match to TRBD1 covers 7 bases. This TCR came from a man between 18 and 35 years old in good health. The material sequenced was central memory CD4+ T cells from blood. CDR3 amino acids: CASRAAGTAGANVLTF. The CDR3 bases are TGTGCCAGCAGGGCCGCCGGGACAGCTGGGGCCAACGTCCTGACTTTC.